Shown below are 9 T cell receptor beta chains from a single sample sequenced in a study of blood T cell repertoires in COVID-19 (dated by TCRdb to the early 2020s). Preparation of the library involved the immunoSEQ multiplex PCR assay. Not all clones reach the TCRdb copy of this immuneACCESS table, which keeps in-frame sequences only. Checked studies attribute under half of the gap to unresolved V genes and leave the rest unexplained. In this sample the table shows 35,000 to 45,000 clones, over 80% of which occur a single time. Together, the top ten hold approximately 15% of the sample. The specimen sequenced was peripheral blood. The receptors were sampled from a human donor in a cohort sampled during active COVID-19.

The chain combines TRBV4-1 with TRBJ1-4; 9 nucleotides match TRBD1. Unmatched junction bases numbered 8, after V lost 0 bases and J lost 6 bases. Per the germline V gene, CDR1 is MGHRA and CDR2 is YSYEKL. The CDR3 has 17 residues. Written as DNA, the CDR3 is TGCGCCAGCAGCCAAGACCCCAGCAGACAGGGGGATGAAAAACTGTTTTTT. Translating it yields CASSQDPSRQGDEKLFF.

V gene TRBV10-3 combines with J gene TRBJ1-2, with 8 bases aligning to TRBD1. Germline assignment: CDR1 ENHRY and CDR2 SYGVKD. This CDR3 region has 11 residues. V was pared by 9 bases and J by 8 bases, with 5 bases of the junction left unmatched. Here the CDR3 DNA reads TGTGCCATTTCGACAGGGGCCGGCTACACCTTC. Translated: CAISTGAGYTF.

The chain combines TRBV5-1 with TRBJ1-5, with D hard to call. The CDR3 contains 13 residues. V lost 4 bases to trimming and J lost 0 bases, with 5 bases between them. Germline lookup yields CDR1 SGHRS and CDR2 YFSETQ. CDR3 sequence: CASSANSNQPQHF. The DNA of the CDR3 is TGCGCCAGCAGCGCGAATAGCAATCAGCCCCAGCATTTT.

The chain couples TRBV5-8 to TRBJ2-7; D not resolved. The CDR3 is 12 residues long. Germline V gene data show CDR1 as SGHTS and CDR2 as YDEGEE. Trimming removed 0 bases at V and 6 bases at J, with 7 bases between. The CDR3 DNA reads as TGTGCCAGCAGCTTGGCCACGCGCGAGCAGTACTTC. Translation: CASSLATREQYF.

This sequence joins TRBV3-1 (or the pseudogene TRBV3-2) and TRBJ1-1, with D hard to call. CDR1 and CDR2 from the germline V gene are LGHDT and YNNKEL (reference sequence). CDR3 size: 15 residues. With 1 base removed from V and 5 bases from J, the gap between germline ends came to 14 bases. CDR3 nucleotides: TGTGCCAGCAGCCAAGGGTCCGCACTAGGGACTGAAGCTTTCTTT. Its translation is CASSQGSALGTEAFF.

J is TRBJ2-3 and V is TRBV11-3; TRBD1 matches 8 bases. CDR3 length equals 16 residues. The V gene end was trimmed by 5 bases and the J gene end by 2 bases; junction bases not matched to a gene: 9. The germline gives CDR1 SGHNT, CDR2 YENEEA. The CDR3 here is CASSPGGRGPTDTQYF. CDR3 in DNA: TGTGCCAGCAGCCCAGGGGGCAGGGGACCCACAGATACGCAGTATTTT.

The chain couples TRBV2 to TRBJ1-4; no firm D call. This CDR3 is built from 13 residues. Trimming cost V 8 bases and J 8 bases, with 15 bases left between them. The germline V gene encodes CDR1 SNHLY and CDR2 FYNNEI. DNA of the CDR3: TGTGCCAGCCAAGTAGAGGCCCCCGAAAAACTGTTTTTT. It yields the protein CASQVEAPEKLFF.

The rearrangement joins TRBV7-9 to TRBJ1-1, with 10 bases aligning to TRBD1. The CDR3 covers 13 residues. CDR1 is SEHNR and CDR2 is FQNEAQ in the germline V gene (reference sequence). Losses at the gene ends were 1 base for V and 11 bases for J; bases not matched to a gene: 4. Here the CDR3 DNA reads TGTGCCAGCAGCTTAGGGGACAGGGGACCCGCTTTCTTT. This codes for CASSLGDRGPAFF.

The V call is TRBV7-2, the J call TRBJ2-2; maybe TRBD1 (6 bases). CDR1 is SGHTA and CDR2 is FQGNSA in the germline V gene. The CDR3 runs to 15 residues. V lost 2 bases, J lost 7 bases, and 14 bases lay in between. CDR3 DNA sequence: TGTGCCAGCAGCTTATTCAGGGGTGTAGGCGGGGAGCTGTTTTTT. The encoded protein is CASSLFRGVGGELFF. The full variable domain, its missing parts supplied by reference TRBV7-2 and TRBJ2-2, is GAGVSQSPSNKVTEKGKDVELRCDPISGHTALYWYRQSLGQGLEFLIYFQGNSAPDKSGLPSDRFSAERTGGSVSTLTIQRTQQEDSAVYLCASSLFRGVGGELFFGEGSRLTVL.